Reported below is one T cell receptor (beta chain). These data originate in a study of cytomegalovirus exposure and HLA in healthy donors. PCR was performed using 60 Vbeta and 13 Jbeta primers. The table came from immunoSEQ multiplex PCR; TCRdb's copy has only in-frame clones and leaves some out. The sample shows 150,000 to 200,000 clones, 77% of them seen only once. Germline CDR1 reads SGHNT; CDR2 reads YENEEA. CDR3 size: 13 residues. V dropped 3 bases and J dropped 4 bases, with 9 bases sitting between them. This chain uses TRBV11-3 with TRBJ1-1; a possible D gene is TRBD1 (6 bases). Input material: PBMCs. This receptor was obtained from a female donor in good health and CMV-seronegative. CDR3 amino acids: CASSFTGITEAFF. The CDR3 DNA follows: TGTGCCAGCAGCTTTACAGGGATCACTGAAGCTTTCTTT.